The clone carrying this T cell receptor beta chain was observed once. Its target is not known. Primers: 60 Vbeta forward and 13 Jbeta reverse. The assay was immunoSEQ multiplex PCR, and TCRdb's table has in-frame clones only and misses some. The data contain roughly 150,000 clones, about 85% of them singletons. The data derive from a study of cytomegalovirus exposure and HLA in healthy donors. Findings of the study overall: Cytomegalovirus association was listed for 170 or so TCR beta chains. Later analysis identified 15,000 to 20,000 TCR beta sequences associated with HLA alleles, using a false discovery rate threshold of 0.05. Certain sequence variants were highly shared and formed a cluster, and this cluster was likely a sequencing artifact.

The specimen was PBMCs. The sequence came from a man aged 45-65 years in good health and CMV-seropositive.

CDR3 sequence (DNA): TGTGCCATAAAGCGGGGGGCTGACTATGGCTACACCTTC. It encodes CAIKRGADYGYTF. The genes are TRBV6-1 and TRBJ1-2; tentatively, D is TRBD1 (6 bases). V was shortened by 10 bases and J by 3 bases, with 15 bases between the two germline ends. In germline, CDR1 is MNHNS, CDR2 SASEGT. This CDR3 is 13 amino acids long.